This is a list of T cell receptor beta chains from one sample in a study of Graves' ophthalmopathy and Graves' hyperthyroidism. TCRdb passed the multiplex PCR reads through MiXCR, listing each CDR3 protein once. The data show roughly 1.1 million distinct CDR3 sequences, less than 45% seen once. Sequences were obtained from peripheral blood or thyroid tissue (not recorded which). The receptor set was obtained from an adult man with Graves' hyperthyroidism. Each CDR3 is given without its conserved first and last residue. The D gene is left open where the match is weak.

TRBJ1-5,TRBV7-2,NA,ASSLVIASNHQPQH
TRBJ2-5,TRBV25-1,NA,ASVSSAEETQY
TRBJ2-6,TRBV10-3,NA,AISEVQGVLT
TRBJ2-7,TRBV6-6,TRBD2,ASGGDGSSYEQY
TRBJ2-7,TRBV7-6,TRBD2,ASSLSLAGGQREQY
TRBJ1-1,TRBV10-3,NA,ATSDWGDTEAF
TRBJ1-5,TRBV2,TRBD1,ASSPGTGDLQPQH
TRBJ2-7,TRBV7-9,NA,ASSPDSAPYEQY
TRBJ2-7,TRBV7-9,NA,ASSLVWQEQY
TRBJ2-5,TRBV5-6,TRBD1,ASSLAQGAGKETQY
TRBJ1-2,TRBV5-6,NA,ASSLDLLSVRGYT
TRBJ1-2,TRBV5-8,NA,ASSLPGGANYGYT
TRBJ1-2,TRBV4-1,NA,ASSQDRGSLSGYT
TRBJ2-1,TRBV2,NA,ASSARDEQF
TRBJ2-2,TRBV20-1,TRBD1,SARYRGRGTGELF
TRBJ1-1,TRBV19,NA,ASSIGSPRITEAF
TRBJ2-7,TRBV7-2,TRBD1,ASSLAWTGEQY
TRBJ2-6,TRBV5-1,TRBD1,AIGTGESGANVLT
TRBJ1-4,TRBV14,NA,ASSPGYGQTRSNEKLF
TRBJ1-1,TRBV20-1,TRBD1,SARGGQGLIEAF
TRBJ2-7,TRBV5-1,TRBD2,ASSWGLADYEQY
TRBJ2-7,TRBV6-5,NA,ASSYPNPPYEQY
TRBJ1-5,TRBV29-1,NA,SVRLMTGPGQPQH
TRBJ1-6,TRBV2,NA,ASSYGPGADNSPLH
TRBJ1-1,TRBV5-1,NA,ASSLGVDTEAF
TRBJ2-7,TRBV20-1,TRBD2,SASGRRDEQY
TRBJ2-2,TRBV24-1,NA,ATSDGLGQFMNTGELF
TRBJ1-2,TRBV25-1,NA,ASSDVVFGYT
TRBJ1-1,TRBV5-1,TRBD1,ASRNRGKEGEAF
TRBJ2-2,TRBV4-3,NA,ASSQNPGTANTGELF
TRBJ1-6,TRBV3-1,NA,ASSQDGKRPLH